This record concerns one TCR beta chain sequence. This clonotype was observed at least ten times. The antigen it binds to is not known. No much larger clonotype is one base removed from it; base qualities were not supplied. A history of other malignancies or of prior chemotherapy or radiotherapy was absent in all patients, and node-negative disease was shown on CT and PET/CT in all patients. Six milliliters of peripheral venous blood were drawn into EDTA tubes at each of two time points. PBMCs were isolated by Ficoll-Paque Plus density-gradient centrifugation. Right after collection, samples were kept at -80 degrees C until analysis. Two rounds of multiplex PCR were performed to amplify the TCR beta CDR3 region from genomic DNA. The first PCR round used primers specific to each TRBV and TRBJ gene, and the primer sequences were filed in Chinese patent CN105087789A. Universal primers were used in the second PCR round. The Roche High Pure PCR Template Preparation Kit was used to extract genomic DNA from frozen PBMCs. Paired-end sequencing with 151 bp reads was performed on the libraries using an Illumina HiSeq 3000. The original pipeline was this. Raw reads lacking the multiplex PCR primer sequences were removed with CutAdapt. Using PEAR, the high-quality paired reads were merged into contigs. By aligning each contig to reference sequences, MiXCR assigned the TRB V, D and J gene segments to that contig. CDR3 sequences were clustered by base quality and sequence similarity to remove sequencing errors. Shannon entropy normalized by the natural log of productive TCR sequence number was used as the measure of diversity. Clonality was defined as one minus Shannon entropy divided by the natural log of the number of unique clonotypes. The Youden index of ROC curves was used to select progression-free survival cut-offs for repertoire metrics, and analyses were performed in R 3.5.3. TCRdb reprocessing: public reads trimmed at Q25 with fastp, clones called with MiXCR, in-frame beta chains kept. A single entry per CDR3 protein holds the most common genes and DNA from its merged rows. The V and J calls come from TCRdb's annotation, not from the publication. For this sample the table gives fewer than 25,000 distinct CDR3 sequences, of which roughly 44% were detected only once. Under 35% of the sample rests with the top ten.

This specimen comes from a study of prognosis after radiotherapy for stage I lung cancer (dated by TCRdb to the early 2020s). A note on the overall study: Between April 2018 and January 2019, under 20 stage I NSCLC patients were enrolled in Nanjing, China. Peripheral blood TCR beta repertoires were profiled in stage I NSCLC patients before and after stereotactic body radiotherapy, and the repertoires were related to distant failure. Four of the 19 patients developed distant metastases after SBRT, at a median of around seven months; the other 15 showed no significant progression. The study took one blood sample before SBRT and one after SBRT from each of roughly 20 patients and sequenced all 38 samples. Newly diagnosed primary stage I lung tumors were found in 11 to 15 patients, while oligometastatic NSCLC after surgical resection of the primary tumor was found in 4 to 6. Every patient was regarded as medically inoperable, because of comorbidities in about a dozen cases and refusal of surgery in six to eight cases. Concurrent therapy was not administered to any patient alongside SBRT. On tumor histology, twelve patients had adenocarcinoma and more than 5 had squamous cell carcinoma. Using image-guided IMRT or VMAT, SBRT was delivered in 3 to 5 fractions at a biologically effective dose of at least 100 Gy. Ages in the cohort of roughly 13 men and 6 women ranged from roughly 50 to 85 years, with a median of 74. Results the study describes overall, beyond this receptor: TRBV and TRBJ usage frequencies reportedly differed by metastasis status, in two V genes at baseline and in several V and two J genes after SBRT. Post-SBRT Shannon entropy and its change from baseline were lower in patients who developed distant metastases; baseline Shannon entropy was not associated with metastases. A decrease in unique TCR clone counts was observed after SBRT (median roughly 10,000 before versus around 6,900 after; Wilcoxon paired P=0.011). The study was limited by the small cohort and short follow-up, and independent validation of the study findings is required. Tumor specificity of expanded TCR clones was not determined. None of the reported P values were adjusted for multiple comparisons.

The germline V and J ends show losses of 8 bases and 0 bases respectively, and no gene match explains 3 bases of the junction. Taken from cysteine to phenylalanine, the CDR3 has 14 residues. The read is trimmed to its CDR3 DNA, 42 bases read in frame from base 1. Material: PBMCs, obtained before or after stereotactic body radiation therapy (not recorded which). The sequence was collected from a donor over 45 with non-small cell lung cancer. The chain joins TRBV12-3 or TRBV12-4 to TRBJ2-2; a stretch of 7 junction bases matches TRBD2. The CDR3 sequence is CASQRGANTGELFF. The sequenced DNA: TGTGCCAGCCAGCGGGGAGCGAACACCGGGGAGCTGTTTTTT.